Reported below is one T cell receptor (beta chain). Other DNA sequences in this specimen translate into the identical CDR3. The sample belongs to a study of control samples from healthy donors and cancer patients. Produced via immunoSEQ multiplex PCR; TCRdb's table is partial and in-frame only. The repertoire has fewer than 200,000 clones, 90% to 95% of them found once; the top ten carry around 15%. The CDR3 is made up of 13 amino acids. The trim removed 4 bases at V and 6 bases at J, leaving 4 bases unmatched. Germline values: CDR1 SGHRS, CDR2 YFSETQ. The specimen was PBMCs. This TCR was recovered from a man in his sixties with colorectal cancer. The chain links TRBV5-1 to TRBJ1-2, with 9 nucleotides matching TRBD1. The CDR3 region has the DNA TGCGCCAGCAGCACAGGACAGGGGAATGGCTACACCTTC. Protein: CASSTGQGNGYTF.